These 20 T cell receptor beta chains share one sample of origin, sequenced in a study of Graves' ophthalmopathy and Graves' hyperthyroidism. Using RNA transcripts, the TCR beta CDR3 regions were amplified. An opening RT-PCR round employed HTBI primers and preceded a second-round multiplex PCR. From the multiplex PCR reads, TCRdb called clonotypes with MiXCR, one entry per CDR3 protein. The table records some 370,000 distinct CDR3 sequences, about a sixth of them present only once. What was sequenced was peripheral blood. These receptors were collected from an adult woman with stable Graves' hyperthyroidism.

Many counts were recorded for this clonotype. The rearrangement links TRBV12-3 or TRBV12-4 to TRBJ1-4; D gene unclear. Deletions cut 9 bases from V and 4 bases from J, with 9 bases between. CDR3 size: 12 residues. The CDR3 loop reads CASRRSNEKLFF. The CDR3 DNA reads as TGTGCCAGTCGCCGCAGTAATGAAAAACTGTTTTTT.

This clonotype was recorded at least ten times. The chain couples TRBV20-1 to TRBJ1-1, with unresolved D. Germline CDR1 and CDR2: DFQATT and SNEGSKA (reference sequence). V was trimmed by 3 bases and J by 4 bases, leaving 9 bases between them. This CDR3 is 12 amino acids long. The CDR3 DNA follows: TGCAGTGCTAGGGGGTTTATCACTGAAGCTTTCTTT. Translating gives CSARGFITEAFF.

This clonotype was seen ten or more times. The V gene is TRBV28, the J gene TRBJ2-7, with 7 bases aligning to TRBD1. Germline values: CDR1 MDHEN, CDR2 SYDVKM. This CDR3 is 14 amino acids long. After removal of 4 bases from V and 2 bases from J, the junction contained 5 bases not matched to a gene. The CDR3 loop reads CASSYWDSAYEQYF. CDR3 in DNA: TGTGCCAGCAGTTACTGGGACAGCGCCTACGAGCAGTACTTC.

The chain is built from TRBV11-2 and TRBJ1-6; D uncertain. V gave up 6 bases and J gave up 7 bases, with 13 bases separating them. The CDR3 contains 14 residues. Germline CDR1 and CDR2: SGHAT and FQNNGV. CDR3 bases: TGTGCCAGCAGAATGCGAGAGTTCAATTCACCCCTCCACTTT. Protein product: CASRMREFNSPLHF.

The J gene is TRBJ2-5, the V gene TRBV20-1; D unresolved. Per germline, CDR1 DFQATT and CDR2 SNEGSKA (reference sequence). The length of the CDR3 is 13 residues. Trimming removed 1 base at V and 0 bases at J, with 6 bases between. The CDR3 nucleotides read TGCAGTGCTAGAGTCACTTACCAAGAGACCCAGTACTTC. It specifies CSARVTYQETQYF.

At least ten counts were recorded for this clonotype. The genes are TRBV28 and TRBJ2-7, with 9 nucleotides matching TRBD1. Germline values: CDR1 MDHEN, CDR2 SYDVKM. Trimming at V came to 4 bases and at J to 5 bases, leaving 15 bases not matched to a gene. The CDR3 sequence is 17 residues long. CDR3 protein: CASSSMTGTGRDNEQYF. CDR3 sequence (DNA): TGTGCCAGCAGTTCCATGACCGGGACAGGGCGTGACAACGAGCAGTACTTC.

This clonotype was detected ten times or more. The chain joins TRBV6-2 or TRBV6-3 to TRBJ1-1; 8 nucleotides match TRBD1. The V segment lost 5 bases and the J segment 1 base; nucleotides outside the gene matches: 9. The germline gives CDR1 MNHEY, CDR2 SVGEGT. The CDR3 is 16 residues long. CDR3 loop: CASSPTRQGKNTEAFF. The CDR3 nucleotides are TGTGCCAGCAGTCCCACCCGACAGGGGAAGAACACTGAAGCTTTCTTT.

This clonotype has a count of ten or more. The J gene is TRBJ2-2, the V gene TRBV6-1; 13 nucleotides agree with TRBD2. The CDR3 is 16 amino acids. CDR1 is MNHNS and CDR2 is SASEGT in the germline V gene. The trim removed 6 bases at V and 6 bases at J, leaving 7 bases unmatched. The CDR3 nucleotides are TGTGCCAGCAGGGTTGGACTAGCGGGAGTGGCCGGGGAGCTGTTTTTT. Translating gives CASRVGLAGVAGELFF.

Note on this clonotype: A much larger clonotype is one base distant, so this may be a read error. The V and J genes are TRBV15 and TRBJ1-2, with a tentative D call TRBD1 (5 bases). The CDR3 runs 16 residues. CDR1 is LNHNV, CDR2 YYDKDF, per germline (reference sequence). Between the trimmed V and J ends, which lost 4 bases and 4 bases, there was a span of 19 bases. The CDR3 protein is CATSTFPDGGPYGYTF. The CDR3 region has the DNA TGTGCCACCAGCACGTTCCCTGATGGGGGACCCTATGGCTACACCTTC.

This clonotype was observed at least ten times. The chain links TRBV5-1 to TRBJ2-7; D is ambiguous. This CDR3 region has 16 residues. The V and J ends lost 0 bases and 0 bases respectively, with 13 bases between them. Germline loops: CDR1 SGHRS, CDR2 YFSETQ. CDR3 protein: CASSLGGRVFSYEQYF. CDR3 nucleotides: TGCGCCAGCAGCTTGGGGGGTAGAGTTTTCTCCTACGAGCAGTACTTC.

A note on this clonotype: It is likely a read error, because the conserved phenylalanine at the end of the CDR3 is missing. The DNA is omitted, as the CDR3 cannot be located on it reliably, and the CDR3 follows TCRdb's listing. CDR3 sequence reads: CASREGSGELETQNY. The J gene is TRBJ2-5, the V gene TRBV28; the table's D gene call, TRBD2, was not cross checked with the DNA. From germline, CDR1 is MDHEN and CDR2 SYDVKM. The CDR3 spans 15 residues, counting both ends.

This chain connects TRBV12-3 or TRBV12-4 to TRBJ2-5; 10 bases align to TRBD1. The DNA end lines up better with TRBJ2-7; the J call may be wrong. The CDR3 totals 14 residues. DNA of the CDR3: TGTGCCAGCAGTTTCGACAGGGGGCTAAACGAGCAGTACTTC. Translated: CASSFDRGLNEQYF.

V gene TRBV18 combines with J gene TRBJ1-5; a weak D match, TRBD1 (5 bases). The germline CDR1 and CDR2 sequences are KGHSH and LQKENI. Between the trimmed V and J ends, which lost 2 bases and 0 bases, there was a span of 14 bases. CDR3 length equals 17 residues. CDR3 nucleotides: TGTGCCAGCTCACCAAGTCAGGGAGAAAATAGCAATCAGCCCCAGCATTTT. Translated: CASSPSQGENSNQPQHF. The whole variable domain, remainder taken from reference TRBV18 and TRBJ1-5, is NAGVMQNPRHLVRRRGQEARLRCSPMKGHSHVYWYRQLPEEGLKFMVYLQKENIIDESGMPKERFSAEFPKEGPSILRIQQVVRGDSAAYFCASSPSQGENSNQPQHFGDGTRLSIL.

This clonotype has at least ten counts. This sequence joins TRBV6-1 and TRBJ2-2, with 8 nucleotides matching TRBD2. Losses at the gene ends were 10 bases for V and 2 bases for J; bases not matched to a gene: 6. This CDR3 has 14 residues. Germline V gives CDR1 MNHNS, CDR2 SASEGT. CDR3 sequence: CATIAGLNTGELFF. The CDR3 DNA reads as TGTGCCACCATAGCGGGGCTAAACACCGGGGAGCTGTTTTTT.

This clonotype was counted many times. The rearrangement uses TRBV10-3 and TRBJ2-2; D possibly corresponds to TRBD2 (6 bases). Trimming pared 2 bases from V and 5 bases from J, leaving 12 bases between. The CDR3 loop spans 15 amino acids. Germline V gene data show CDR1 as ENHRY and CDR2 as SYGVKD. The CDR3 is CAISEALRETGELFF. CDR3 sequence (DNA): TGTGCCATCAGTGAGGCCCTACGGGAGACCGGGGAGCTGTTTTTT.

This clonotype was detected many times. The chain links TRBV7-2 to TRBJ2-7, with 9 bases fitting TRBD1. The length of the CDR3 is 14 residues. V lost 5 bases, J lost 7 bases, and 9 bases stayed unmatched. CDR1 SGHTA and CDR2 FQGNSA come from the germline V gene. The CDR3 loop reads CASSTWDRVGEQYF. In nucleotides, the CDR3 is TGTGCCAGCAGCACTTGGGACAGGGTGGGGGAGCAGTACTTC.

The CDR3: CASSFLSSGRGEETQYF. The CDR3 bases are TGTGCCAGCAGCTTTCTGTCTAGCGGGAGGGGTGAAGAGACCCAGTACTTC. The J gene is TRBJ2-5, the V gene TRBV7-9; TRBD2 agrees at 12 bases. The CDR3 contains 17 residues. Germline CDR1 reads SEHNR; CDR2 reads FQNEAQ (reference sequence). Trimming at V came to 3 bases and at J to 3 bases, leaving 8 bases not matched to a gene.

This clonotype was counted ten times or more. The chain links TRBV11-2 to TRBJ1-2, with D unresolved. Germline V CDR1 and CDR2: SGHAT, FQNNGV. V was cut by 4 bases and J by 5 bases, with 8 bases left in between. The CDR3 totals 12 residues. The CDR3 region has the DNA TGTGCCAGCAGCTCCTCCGGGTATGGCTACACCTTC. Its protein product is CASSSSGYGYTF.

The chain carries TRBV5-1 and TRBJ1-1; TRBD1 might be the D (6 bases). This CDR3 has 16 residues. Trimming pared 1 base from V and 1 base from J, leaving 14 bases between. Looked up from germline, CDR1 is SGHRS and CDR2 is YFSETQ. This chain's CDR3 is CASSLRAGEANTEAFF. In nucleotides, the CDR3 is TGCGCCAGCAGCTTGAGGGCAGGGGAGGCGAACACTGAAGCTTTCTTT.

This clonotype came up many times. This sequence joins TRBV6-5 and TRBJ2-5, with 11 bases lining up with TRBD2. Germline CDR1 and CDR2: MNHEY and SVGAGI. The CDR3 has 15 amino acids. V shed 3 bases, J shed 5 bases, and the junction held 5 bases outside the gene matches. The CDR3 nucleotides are TGTGCCAGCAGTTATCGGGCTAGCGGGAGGGAGACCCAGTACTTC. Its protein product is CASSYRASGRETQYF.